Listed below are T cell receptor beta chains from one sample, sequenced in a study of cytomegalovirus exposure and HLA in healthy donors. TCRdb's copy holds only in-frame clones and misses some; the assay was immunoSEQ multiplex PCR. The sample yields 210,000 or so clones, around 79% seen once. The specimen was PBMCs. The receptors originated from a man between 18 and 35 years old in good health and CMV-seronegative. CDR3s include the opening cysteine and the closing phenylalanine or tryptophan. Fields, in order: CDR3 protein, CDR3 DNA, J gene, clone size, D gene, V gene. The D gene is left open where the match is weak. The size field is filled for only some rows; it gives once, few, many or a size class.

CASSLQGYEQYF	TGTGCCAGCAGCCTACAGGGGTACGAGCAGTACTTC	TRBJ2-7	-	TRBD1	TRBV28
CAISDQNTGELFF	TGTGCCATCAGTGATCAGAACACCGGGGAGCTGTTTTTT	TRBJ2-2	-	-	TRBV10-3
CASSLTGSQGRETQYF	TGTGCCAGCAGCTTAACAGGGAGTCAGGGGCGGGAGACCCAGTACTTC	TRBJ2-5	-	-	TRBV7-9
CASTRDSPVGILHF	TGTGCCAGTACTCGCGACTCCCCGGTTGGTATCCTCCACTTT	TRBJ1-6	-	-	TRBV19
CAWQRGYGYTF	TGTGCCTGGCAGCGAGGCTATGGCTACACCTTC	TRBJ1-2	-	-	TRBV30
CASSRQGPTYEQYF	TGTGCCAGCAGTCGACAGGGCCCTACCTACGAGCAGTACTTC	TRBJ2-7	few	TRBD1	TRBV27
CASSERRGREKLFF	TGTGCCAGCAGTGAACGCAGGGGCCGTGAAAAACTGTTTTTT	TRBJ1-4	-	-	TRBV2
CASSRTGTGVRDEQYF	TGCGCCAGCAGCCGAACCGGGACAGGTGTCCGGGACGAGCAGTACTTC	TRBJ2-7	-	TRBD1	TRBV5-1
CASSQIGTGKVIGDNSPLHF	TGTGCCAGCAGCCAGATCGGGACAGGGAAAGTTATCGGCGATAATTCACCCCTCCACTTT	TRBJ1-6	-	TRBD1	TRBV4-2
CASSSYGEAQYF	TGTGCCAGCAGCTCCTATGGGGAGGCCCAGTACTTC	TRBJ2-5	-	-	TRBV7-3
CAWSVKGTLNTEAFF	TGTGCCTGGAGTGTGAAAGGGACATTGAACACTGAAGCTTTCTTT	TRBJ1-1	-	-	TRBV30
CASSQGGGTGLPGGEKLFF	TGCGCCAGCAGCCAAGGAGGCGGGACAGGGCTACCAGGGGGTGAAAAACTGTTTTTT	TRBJ1-4	-	TRBD1	TRBV4-3
CASGPERLTGEGVRIREQYF	TGTGCCAGTGGGCCCGAACGGTTGACAGGGGAGGGGGTACGGATACGCGAGCAGTACTTC	TRBJ2-7	-	-	TRBV27
CASSQAGTGNTEAFF	TGCGCCAGCAGCCAAGCCGGGACAGGGAACACTGAAGCTTTCTTT	TRBJ1-1	few	TRBD1	TRBV4-3
CASSFLIPGTGGHGYTF	TGTGCCAGCAGTTTCCTAATCCCCGGGACAGGGGGACATGGCTACACCTTC	TRBJ1-2	-	TRBD1	TRBV27
CASSQIQGEVAYEQYF	TGTGCCAGCAGTCAAATACAGGGAGAGGTTGCCTACGAGCAGTACTTC	TRBJ2-7	-	-	TRBV25-1
CASSPGQNEQFF	TGTGCCAGCTCACCAGGGCAGAATGAGCAGTTCTTC	TRBJ2-1	-	-	TRBV18
CSVVEGGSYEQYF	TGCAGCGTTGTAGAGGGAGGCTCCTACGAGCAGTACTTC	TRBJ2-7	-	-	TRBV29-1
CASSPGRGSYEQYF	TGTGCCAGCAGCCCAGGCAGGGGGTCCTACGAGCAGTACTTC	TRBJ2-7	-	TRBD1	TRBV6-5
CASSVVPLAGAFDEQFF	TGTGCCAGCAGCGTAGTTCCCCTAGCGGGAGCATTCGATGAGCAGTTCTTC	TRBJ2-1	-	TRBD2	TRBV9
CASSPRYNEQFF	TGTGCCAGCAGCCCGCGGTACAATGAGCAGTTCTTC	TRBJ2-1	-	-	TRBV7-9
CASSYRTGDGYTF	TGTGCCAGCAGTTATAGGACAGGGGACGGCTACACCTTC	TRBJ1-2	-	TRBD1	TRBV6-5
CASSEGTGRTYEQYF	TGTGCCAGCAGCGAAGGGACAGGGAGGACGTACGAGCAGTACTTC	TRBJ2-7	few	TRBD1	TRBV5-5
CASTKQGAFYEQYF	TGTGCCAGCACCAAACAGGGGGCTTTCTACGAGCAGTACTTC	TRBJ2-7	-	TRBD1	TRBV28
CASSFTADIGRNYGYTF	TGTGCCAGCAGCTTTACTGCCGACATCGGCAGAAACTATGGCTACACCTTC	TRBJ1-2	once	-	TRBV11-2
CASSLGGSGFLRTAFF	TGTGCCAGCAGCTTAGGGGGCTCCGGCTTTCTGCGCACAGCTTTCTTT	TRBJ1-1	-	-	TRBV11-2
CASSGRQGATSGNTIYF	TGTGCCAGCAGCGGTCGACAGGGGGCGACCTCTGGAAACACCATATATTTT	TRBJ1-3	-	-	TRBV21-1
CASSPGGLGEAFF	TGTGCCAGCAGCCCCGGGGGGTTAGGTGAAGCTTTCTTT	TRBJ1-1	-	-	TRBV16
CASTNQEGAGQPQHF	TGTGCCAGTACTAACCAGGAAGGGGCAGGGCAGCCCCAGCATTTT	TRBJ1-5	-	-	TRBV19
CASSSLQGAAYEQYF	TGCGCCAGCAGCTCACTACAGGGGGCTGCCTACGAGCAGTACTTC	TRBJ2-7	-	TRBD1	TRBV5-1
CASSFAGIPEAFF	TGTGCCAGCAGCTTTGCGGGTATCCCTGAAGCTTTCTTT	TRBJ1-1	-	-	TRBV7-2
CASSEDGEPYNEQFF	TGTGCCAGCAGTGAAGACGGGGAGCCATACAATGAGCAGTTCTTC	TRBJ2-1	few	-	TRBV6-1
CSVDREAYGYTF	TGCAGCGTTGATAGGGAGGCCTATGGCTACACCTTC	TRBJ1-2	-	-	TRBV29-1
CASSYGQRNELFF	TGTGCCAGCAGTTACGGACAGAGAAATGAACTGTTTTTT	TRBJ1-4	-	-	TRBV6-6
CASSMGSSYEQYF	TGTGCCAGTAGTATGGGGAGCTCCTACGAGCAGTACTTC	TRBJ2-7	-	-	TRBV19
CASSPRQGAHEQYF	TGTGCCAGCAGTCCCCGACAGGGGGCCCACGAGCAGTACTTC	TRBJ2-7	-	TRBD1	TRBV6-6
CASSLLRGGEETQYF	TGTGCCAGCAGTTTGCTACGGGGGGGAGAAGAGACCCAGTACTTC	TRBJ2-5	-	TRBD2	TRBV27
CASSVTGTGGVGETQYF	TGTGCCAGCAGCGTGACCGGGACAGGGGGCGTTGGAGAGACCCAGTACTTC	TRBJ2-5	-	TRBD1	TRBV9
CSVTVSMNTEAFF	TGCAGCGTTACAGTTTCCATGAACACTGAAGCTTTCTTT	TRBJ1-1	-	-	TRBV29-1
CASRYTEAFF	TGTGCCAGCAGGTATACTGAAGCTTTCTTT	TRBJ1-1	-	-	TRBV5-8
CASSPGQLPYEQYF	TGTGCCAGCAGTCCGGGACAGTTACCCTACGAGCAGTACTTC	TRBJ2-7	-	TRBD1	TRBV6-1
CASSPPGGYTEAFF	TGTGCCAGCTCACCACCTGGGGGGTACACTGAAGCTTTCTTT	TRBJ1-1	-	-	TRBV18
CASSLQGVATGELFF	TGTGCCAGCAGCTTGCAGGGGGTGGCCACCGGGGAGCTGTTTTTT	TRBJ2-2	-	TRBD1	TRBV5-6
CASNHDRSNQPQHF	TGTGCCAGCAATCATGATCGGAGCAATCAGCCCCAGCATTTT	TRBJ1-5	many	-	TRBV6-5
CASSLGPRTGPEKLFF	TGTGCCAGCAGCTTAGGTCCTCGGACAGGGCCCGAAAAACTGTTTTTT	TRBJ1-4	-	TRBD1	TRBV7-2
CASRNFGGATQYF	TGTGCCAGCAGGAACTTCGGGGGGGCGACCCAGTACTTC	TRBJ2-5	-	TRBD2	TRBV6-6
CASSSTRRSTGELFF	TGTGCCAGCAGCTCGACCCGGAGGAGCACCGGGGAGCTGTTTTTT	TRBJ2-2	-	-	TRBV7-3
CAWSVQGRTTYNSPLHF	TGTGCCTGGAGTGTACAGGGCAGGACAACATATAATTCACCCCTCCACTTT	TRBJ1-6	-	-	TRBV30
CASSVSGNEQFF	TGTGCCAGCAGCGTTAGCGGGAATGAGCAGTTCTTC	TRBJ2-1	-	TRBD2	TRBV7-9